This entry is about one T cell receptor beta chain. Antigen: not known. Peripheral blood came from all dose cohorts at three timepoints. The data were produced by immunoSEQ multiplex PCR, yet TCRdb's version contains in-frame clones alone and is incomplete. Of around 26,000 clones listed, 65% to 90% are singletons. The record originates from a study of OX40 agonist ivuxolimab in advanced cancers. Study-wide background: The drug used for patients, ivuxolimab, was an agonistic anti-OX40 (CD134) antibody. Past anti-PD-1, anti-PD-L1 or anti-CTLA-4 therapy was accepted, and 35% to 45% had received some.

This CDR3 comprises 13 residues. Trimming shortened V by 5 bases and J by 6 bases, and 11 bases separated the two germline ends. Germline V gene data show CDR1 as LNHDA and CDR2 as SQIVND (reference sequence). Study-level points and caveats: A proportion of nonresponders additionally exhibited low normalized T-cell clonal expansion.

V and J are TRBV19 and TRBJ2-1, with D perhaps matching TRBD1 or TRBD2 (6 bases each). This clonotype was sampled from an adult with an advanced solid tumor such as melanoma, head and neck, liver or kidney cancer. The sample here was CD4+ or CD8+ T cells sorted from blood, taken in a trial of the OX40 agonist ivuxolimab. In DNA form, the CDR3 reads TGTGCCAGTAGTCCACAGGGAGGCAATGAGCAGTTCTTC. Protein product: CASSPQGGNEQFF.